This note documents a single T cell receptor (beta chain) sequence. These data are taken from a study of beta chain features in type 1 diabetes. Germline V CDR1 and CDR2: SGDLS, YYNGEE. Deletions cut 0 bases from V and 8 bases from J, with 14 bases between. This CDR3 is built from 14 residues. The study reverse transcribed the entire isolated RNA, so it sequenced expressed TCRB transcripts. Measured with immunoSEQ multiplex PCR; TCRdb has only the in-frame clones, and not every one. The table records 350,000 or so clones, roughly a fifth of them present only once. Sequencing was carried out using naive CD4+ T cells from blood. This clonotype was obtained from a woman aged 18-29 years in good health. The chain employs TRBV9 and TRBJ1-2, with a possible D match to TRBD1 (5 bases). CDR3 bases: TGTGCCAGCAGCGTAGGTAGGGGAAAGGAAGGCTACACCTTC. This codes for CASSVGRGKEGYTF.